Described below is a single T cell receptor beta chain sequence and its context. Measured with immunoSEQ multiplex PCR; TCRdb has only the in-frame clones, and not every one. Counted here are 70,000 to 95,000 clones, 90% occurring once; the ten biggest clones make up around 0.33%. The data stem from a study of OX40 agonist ivuxolimab in advanced cancers. This CDR3 is 16 amino acids long. Per the germline V gene, CDR1 is LNHNV and CDR2 is YYDKDF (reference sequence). V lost 1 base to trimming and J lost 8 bases, with 17 bases between them. Sequenced here: CD4+ or CD8+ T cells sorted from blood, sampled in a trial of the OX40 agonist ivuxolimab. This sequence joins TRBV15 and TRBJ1-4; D call uncertain. This clonotype originated in an adult with an advanced solid tumor such as melanoma, head and neck, liver or kidney cancer. CDR3 in amino acids: CATSRGNQFSGEKLFF. CDR3 DNA sequence: TGTGCCACCAGCAGAGGTAATCAGTTCTCCGGAGAAAAACTGTTTTTT.